The rows below give T cell receptor beta chains drawn from one sample of a study of cytomegalovirus exposure and HLA in healthy donors. Generated by immunoSEQ multiplex PCR, the TCRdb table keeps only in-frame clones and is missing some. The sample yields 150,000 to 200,000 clones, 75% to 85% seen once. The source material was PBMCs. The receptors were gathered from a man aged 25 to 40 in good health and CMV-seropositive. CDR3s include the opening cysteine and the closing phenylalanine or tryptophan. The D gene is left open where the match is weak.

V	J	D	CDR3	DNA
TRBV5-6	TRBJ1-3	.	CASSQGRILGNTIYF	TGTGCCAGCAGTCAGGGGCGCATACTCGGAAACACCATATATTTT
TRBV6-1	TRBJ1-1	TRBD1	CASSDTRQGRTEAFF	TGTGCCAGCAGTGATACTAGACAGGGGCGGACTGAAGCTTTCTTT
TRBV6-5	TRBJ2-7	.	CASSYGGRFYEQYF	TGTGCCAGCAGTTACGGTGGCAGATTCTACGAGCAGTACTTC
TRBV2	TRBJ2-2	TRBD2	CASRLIAGENTGELFF	TGTGCCAGCAGACTCATAGCGGGAGAGAACACCGGGGAGCTGTTTTTT
TRBV10-3	TRBJ2-5	TRBD1	CAITGGVGETQYF	TGTGCCATCACAGGGGGCGTAGGAGAGACCCAGTACTTC
TRBV28	TRBJ1-4	TRBD1	CASRFGPGQGGEKLFF	TGTGCCAGCAGATTTGGTCCGGGACAGGGAGGGGAAAAACTGTTTTTT
TRBV6-5	TRBJ2-5	TRBD1	CASSYWTGGEETQYF	TGTGCCAGCAGTTACTGGACAGGGGGCGAAGAGACCCAGTACTTC
TRBV28	TRBJ2-1	TRBD1	CASSLGQGSLGNEQFF	TGTGCCAGCAGTTTGGGACAGGGGTCTTTAGGCAATGAGCAGTTCTTC
TRBV6-1	TRBJ2-7	.	CASTGSYEQYF	TGTGCCAGCACCGGCTCCTACGAGCAGTACTTC
TRBV6-5	TRBJ2-1	.	CASSSTTFSNEQFF	TGTGCCAGCAGTTCGACGACTTTCTCCAATGAGCAGTTCTTC
TRBV5-6	TRBJ1-4	TRBD1	CASSAGTGVGEKLFF	TGTGCCAGCAGCGCTGGGACAGGGGTGGGTGAAAAACTGTTTTTT